This entry is about one T cell receptor beta chain. The data originate from a study of blood T cell repertoires in COVID-19. Study summary: Whether acute or convalescent, the COVID-19 samples came from the United States, Italy and Spain. T cells, B-cell-depleted T cells, or PBMCs supplied cDNA or gDNA.

Germline assignment: CDR1 SEHNR and CDR2 FQNEAQ (reference sequence). V was shortened by 4 bases and J by 2 bases, with 14 bases between the two germline ends. The CDR3 runs to 15 residues. In the original analysis: Estimated nucleated cell counts came from reference gene primer amplification. Measured with immunoSEQ multiplex PCR; TCRdb has only the in-frame clones, and not every one. V, J and clone size were drawn from that table, and D and trimming were deduced from the DNA. Among approximately 130,000 clones listed, around 78% were seen once. This TCR was recovered from a human donor in a cohort sampled during active COVID-19. The specimen sequenced was peripheral blood. The rearrangement links TRBV7-9 to TRBJ2-5; D unresolved. CDR3 coding DNA: TGTGCCAGCAGCTCCCCCGGAGTCCAGCAAGAGACCCAGTACTTC. It encodes CASSSPGVQQETQYF.